The rows below give T cell receptor beta chains drawn from one sample of a study of T cell repertoires in cytomegalovirus infection. Antigen specificity for these receptors is unknown. From the reads, TCRdb called clonotypes with MiXCR, one entry per CDR3 protein. Found here are hundreds of thousands of distinct CDR3 sequences, 25% to 35% of them singletons; the top ten hold 20%. The sample here was cultured PBMCs, taken from culture after CMV antigen stimulation. These receptors came from a human donor in good health (CMV status not recorded). Some clones in this sample may be carry-over from other donors' samples. Each CDR3 is given with its conserved first and last residue. The D gene is left open where the match is weak. Only some rows state a clone size, as once, few, many or a class for expanded clones.

v_gene: TRBV5-4
j_gene: TRBJ2-5
d_gene: TRBD1
abundance: -
CDR3aa: CASSHSTGKETQYF
CDR3nt: TGTGCCAGCAGCCACTCGACAGGGAAAGAGACCCAGTACTTC

v_gene: TRBV2
j_gene: TRBJ2-7
d_gene: -
abundance: -
CDR3aa: CASRPPGRIKGEQYF
CDR3nt: TGTGCCAGCAGGCCGCCGGGACGGATTAAGGGAGAGCAGTACTTC

v_gene: TRBV4-1
j_gene: TRBJ2-3
d_gene: -
abundance: many
CDR3aa: CASSQGRGLDSTDTQYF
CDR3nt: TGCGCCAGCAGCCAAGGCCGGGGGCTCGATAGCACAGATACGCAGTATTTT

v_gene: TRBV12-3/TRBV12-4
j_gene: TRBJ1-2
d_gene: TRBD1
abundance: -
CDR3aa: CASSRQGLSYGYTF
CDR3nt: TGTGCCAGCAGCCGACAGGGGCTTAGTTATGGCTACACCTTC

v_gene: TRBV6-6
j_gene: TRBJ1-5
d_gene: -
abundance: -
CDR3aa: CASRATGRGLFQPQHF
CDR3nt: TGTGCCAGCAGAGCGACAGGCCGTGGGTTATTTCAGCCCCAGCATTTT

v_gene: TRBV18
j_gene: TRBJ2-7
d_gene: TRBD2
abundance: -
CDR3aa: CASSPPNGLVYEQYF
CDR3nt: TGTGCCAGCTCACCACCGAATGGACTAGTGTACGAGCAGTACTTC

v_gene: TRBV7-9
j_gene: TRBJ2-3
d_gene: TRBD1
abundance: few
CDR3aa: CASSSRDRGSTDTQYF
CDR3nt: TGTGCCAGCAGCAGTCGGGACAGGGGCTCCACAGATACGCAGTATTTT

v_gene: TRBV9
j_gene: TRBJ2-1
d_gene: -
abundance: few
CDR3aa: CASSALLSGVSYNEQFF
CDR3nt: TGTGCCAGCAGCGCCCTCCTGTCAGGGGTGTCCTACAATGAGCAGTTCTTC

v_gene: TRBV10-3
j_gene: TRBJ2-7
d_gene: -
abundance: -
CDR3aa: CAISVGSHQGYEQYF
CDR3nt: TGTGCCATCAGTGTAGGCAGCCATCAGGGGTACGAGCAGTACTTC

v_gene: TRBV7-9
j_gene: TRBJ2-3
d_gene: -
abundance: few
CDR3aa: CASSLEWDTQYF
CDR3nt: TGTGCCAGCAGCTTAGAATGGGATACGCAGTATTTT

v_gene: TRBV20-1
j_gene: TRBJ1-3
d_gene: -
abundance: -
CDR3aa: CSAQYSGNTIYF
CDR3nt: TGCAGTGCTCAGTACTCTGGAAACACCATATATTTT

v_gene: TRBV7-3
j_gene: TRBJ1-2
d_gene: -
abundance: many
CDR3aa: CASSLTQRNYGYTF
CDR3nt: TGTGCCAGCAGCTTAACACAGAGAAACTATGGCTACACCTTC

v_gene: TRBV11-3
j_gene: TRBJ2-2
d_gene: TRBD2
abundance: few
CDR3aa: CASSLDGRLAGGSDTGELFF
CDR3nt: TGTGCCAGCAGCTTAGATGGTCGACTAGCGGGAGGGTCGGACACCGGGGAGCTGTTTTTT

v_gene: TRBV7-8
j_gene: TRBJ2-1
d_gene: -
abundance: many
CDR3aa: CASSLDTLYNEQFF
CDR3nt: TGTGCCAGCAGTTTGGACACCTTATACAATGAGCAGTTCTTC

v_gene: TRBV15
j_gene: TRBJ1-4
d_gene: -
abundance: -
CDR3aa: CATRPRQATNEKLFF
CDR3nt: TGTGCCACCAGACCTCGACAGGCAACTAATGAAAAACTGTTTTTT

v_gene: TRBV11-2
j_gene: TRBJ1-2
d_gene: -
abundance: -
CDR3aa: CASSFAQSGYTF
CDR3nt: TGTGCCAGCAGCTTCGCACAGAGCGGCTACACCTTC

v_gene: TRBV24-1
j_gene: TRBJ2-6
d_gene: TRBD1
abundance: -
CDR3aa: CATSDPGQSDFGANVLTF
CDR3nt: TGTGCCACCAGTGATCCGGGACAGTCTGATTTTGGGGCCAACGTCCTGACTTTC

v_gene: TRBV6-1
j_gene: TRBJ2-2
d_gene: -
abundance: few
CDR3aa: CASSEYNTGELFF
CDR3nt: TGTGCCAGCAGTGAATATAACACCGGGGAGCTGTTTTTT

v_gene: TRBV20-1
j_gene: TRBJ1-4
d_gene: -
abundance: -
CDR3aa: CSSTQRSNEKLFF
CDR3nt: TGCAGTAGCACGCAGAGGTCCAATGAAAAACTGTTTTTT

v_gene: TRBV6-2/TRBV6-3
j_gene: TRBJ2-3
d_gene: TRBD1
abundance: once
CDR3aa: CASSQGGYFTDTQYF
CDR3nt: TGTGCCAGCAGCCAAGGGGGCTATTTCACAGATACGCAGTATTTT

v_gene: TRBV12-3/TRBV12-4
j_gene: TRBJ2-1
d_gene: TRBD2
abundance: -
CDR3aa: CASSPLAGLHEQFF
CDR3nt: TGTGCCAGCAGCCCGCTAGCGGGGTTGCATGAGCAGTTCTTC

v_gene: TRBV11-2
j_gene: TRBJ2-1
d_gene: -
abundance: -
CDR3aa: CASSPWKGMVNEQFF
CDR3nt: TGTGCCAGCAGCCCCTGGAAGGGGATGGTTAATGAGCAGTTCTTC

v_gene: TRBV5-1
j_gene: TRBJ2-3
d_gene: -
abundance: -
CDR3aa: CASSAQRRSDTQYF
CDR3nt: TGCGCCAGCAGCGCCCAGCGGAGGTCAGATACGCAGTATTTT